This T cell receptor (beta chain) was captured in a study of T cell changes during pregnancy in multiple sclerosis. Trimming pared 8 bases from V and 3 bases from J, leaving 17 bases between. CDR1 and CDR2 from the germline V gene are SQVTM and ANQGSEA. The CDR3 is made up of 14 amino acids. Sequencing used immunoSEQ multiplex PCR; TCRdb keeps in-frame clones, though not all of them. This sample has about 48,000 clones, with approximately 92% found just once. The material was CD4+ T cells from peripheral blood mononuclear cells, obtained in the second trimester of pregnancy. The gene calls are TRBV29-1 and TRBJ2-1; D unresolved. The receptor was isolated from a female donor in good health, enrolled as a control in a pregnancy study. The CDR3 sequence is CSMPRKALYNEQFF. CDR3 sequence (DNA): TGCAGCATGCCTAGAAAAGCGCTCTACAATGAGCAGTTCTTC.